This entry concerns a single TCR beta chain. CDR1 and CDR2 (germline): MNHEY, SVGEGT. Trimming left V 5 bases short and J 5 bases short, with 21 bases between. This CDR3 region has 16 residues. These data are taken from a study of blood T cells in healthy people across ages. The authors ran a second PCR of roughly 6 to 11 cycles using a sample-barcoded 5' primer and a J-beta primer mix. In TCRdb, the 5' RACE reads were re-called with MiXCR into one record per CDR3 protein. Among over 1,500,000 distinct CDR3 sequences, 30% to 40% were seen once, and the ten largest hold under 30%. Total RNA, at least 5.5 micrograms per sample, came from PBMCs.

V is TRBV6-2 or TRBV6-3 and J is TRBJ2-5; TRBD1 might be the D (5 bases). The TCR comes from a human donor in good health. The sample comprised blood. In DNA form, the CDR3 reads TGTGCCAGCAGTGCGTGGGGCCGCCCGGTTGAGGAGACCCAGTACTTC. It encodes CASSAWGRPVEETQYF.